The 14 T cell receptor beta chains reported below all come from one sample, sequenced in a study of T cell repertoires in cytomegalovirus infection. Each CDR3 protein is one row after TCRdb ran MiXCR on the reads. Of fewer than 550,000 distinct CDR3 sequences in the sample, approximately 15% were seen once. Sequencing was done on a sample of CD8+ T cells from PBMCs. All receptors come from a human donor in good health (CMV status not recorded). Some clones in this sample may be carry-over from other donors' samples.

This clonotype was seen a handful of times. The V and J genes are TRBV27 and TRBJ2-3, with TRBD2 matching over 7 bases. After removal of 5 bases from V and 0 bases from J, the junction contained 11 bases not matched to a gene. CDR3 length equals 17 residues. Germline CDR1 reads MNHEY; CDR2 reads SMNVEV (reference sequence). The CDR3 nucleotides are TGTGCCAGCAGTACTCGGGACTACCGTACAAGCACAGATACGCAGTATTTT. Its translation: CASSTRDYRTSTDTQYF.

This clonotype was counted a few times. The chain couples TRBV4-1 to TRBJ2-7, with D hard to call. This CDR3 is built from 14 residues. V lost 4 bases and J 0 bases, leaving 10 bases between the germline ends. From germline, CDR1 is MGHRA and CDR2 YSYEKL. For the CDR3, the DNA is TGCGCCAGCAGCCTAGGATTTAACTCCTACGAGCAGTACTTC. It encodes CASSLGFNSYEQYF.

This clonotype was seen more than once but under ten times. V gene TRBV27 combines with J gene TRBJ2-7, with D possibly being TRBD2 (5 bases). CDR3 length: 13 residues. The germline V gene has CDR1 MNHEY and CDR2 SMNVEV (reference sequence). V lost 5 bases, J lost 0 bases, and 8 bases lay in between. The CDR3 DNA follows: TGTGCCAGCAGTCACGGGGACTCCTACGAGCAGTACTTC. It codes for CASSHGDSYEQYF.

A few counts support this clonotype. The rearrangement uses TRBV5-4 and TRBJ1-2, with a possible D match to TRBD1 (5 bases). CDR1 and CDR2 (germline): SGHNT, YYREEE (reference sequence). The CDR3 totals 13 residues. CDR3 residues: CVQSGGGNYGYTF. The CDR3 region has the DNA TGTGTCCAGTCCGGGGGGGGGAACTATGGCTACACCTTC. Full variable domain (rest looked up from reference TRBV5-4 and TRBJ1-2): ETGVTQSPTHLIKTRGQQVTLRCSSQSGHNTVSWYQQALGQGPQFIFQYYREEENGRGNFPPRFSGLQFPNYSSELNVNALELDDSALYLCVQSGGGNYGYTFGSGTRLTVV.

At least ten counts were recorded for this clonotype. The chain uses TRBV7-9 and TRBJ2-5, with TRBD2 identical over 12 bases. The length of the CDR3 is 18 residues. The V gene end was trimmed by 5 bases and the J gene end by 0 bases; junction bases not matched to a gene: 10. CDR1 is SEHNR, CDR2 FQNEAQ, per germline (reference sequence). CDR3 region: CASSQPGLAGENQETQYF. Written as DNA, the CDR3 is TGTGCCAGCAGCCAGCCGGGACTAGCGGGTGAAAACCAAGAGACCCAGTACTTC.

This clonotype has a handful of counts. The rearrangement links TRBV14 to TRBJ1-1; D is unresolved. V was trimmed by 2 bases and J by 0 bases, leaving 7 bases between them. This CDR3 has 14 amino acids. The germline V gene encodes CDR1 SGHDN and CDR2 FVKESK. CDR3 nucleotides: TGTGCCAGCAGCCAACCCACAGTGAACACTGAAGCTTTCTTT. Amino acid sequence: CASSQPTVNTEAFF.

Many counts were recorded for this clonotype. The chain has TRBV29-1 and TRBJ1-5; D unresolved. V was cut by 4 bases and J by 2 bases, with 6 bases left in between. Germline assignment: CDR1 SQVTM and CDR2 ANQGSEA. The CDR3 is 12 residues long. The CDR3 loop is CSVGDGNQPQHF. In DNA, the CDR3 is TGCAGCGTTGGTGACGGCAATCAGCCCCAGCATTTT.

The sample holds many counts of this clonotype. The CDR3 protein is CASSLSRTDRFYNEQFF. Written as DNA, the CDR3 is TGTGCCAGCAGCTTGTCCCGGACGGACCGTTTTTACAATGAGCAGTTCTTC. The V and J genes are TRBV5-8 and TRBJ2-1, with no clear D. CDR1 and CDR2 from the germline V gene are SGHTS and YDEGEE. The CDR3 runs to 17 residues. The V end was cut by 1 base, the J end by 4 bases, with 18 bases between.

The table lists this clonotype with many counts. The chain combines TRBV19 with TRBJ1-4; maybe TRBD1 (6 bases). CDR3 length: 16 amino acids. CDR1 is LNHDA, CDR2 SQIVND, per germline (reference sequence). V lost 9 bases and J lost 5, with 22 bases in between. The DNA of the CDR3 is TGTGCCAGCACCTCTTCAGGAGGGACACCGAATGAAAAACTGTTTTTT. As protein: CASTSSGGTPNEKLFF.

In this sample, this clonotype turned up a few times. The chain recombines TRBV5-6 with TRBJ2-7, with D unclear. The CDR3 covers 16 residues. The ends were cut back, 5 bases at V and 6 bases at J, with 24 bases in the middle. Germline V gene data show CDR1 as SGHDT and CDR2 as YYEEEE. The CDR3 bases are TGTGCCAGCAGTTTTGGGTCGGTCCTACCGCCTGGCGAGCAGTACTTC. Translating it yields CASSFGSVLPPGEQYF.

This clonotype has ten or more counts. The chain employs TRBV7-9 and TRBJ1-1; D uncertain. Germline V gene sequence: CDR1 SEHNR, CDR2 FQNEAQ (reference sequence). This CDR3 has 16 amino acids. Trimming shortened V by 0 bases and J by 1 base, and 12 bases separated the two germline ends. The CDR3 DNA sequence: TGTGCCAGCAGCTTAGCTGGGTTAAGACGGAACACTGAAGCTTTCTTT. This codes for CASSLAGLRRNTEAFF.

There are many counts of this clonotype. The rearrangement uses TRBV7-8 and TRBJ2-3; no reliable D call. Germline CDR1 reads SGHVS; CDR2 reads FQNEAQ. This CDR3 has 14 amino acids. V was clipped by 1 base and J by 0 bases, with 5 bases between them. The CDR3 protein is CASSLDESTDTQYF. DNA of the CDR3: TGTGCCAGCAGCTTAGATGAAAGCACAGATACGCAGTATTTT.

This clonotype has a count of ten or more. This sequence joins TRBV12-3 or TRBV12-4 and TRBJ2-1; unclear D gene. V lost 2 bases to trimming and J lost 5 bases, with 16 bases between them. The CDR3 totals 16 residues. CDR3 in amino acids: CASSLSPWERDNEQFF. CDR3 bases: TGTGCCAGCAGTTTAAGTCCGTGGGAAAGGGACAATGAGCAGTTCTTC.

With regard to this clonotype: The CDR3 carries no conserved terminal phenylalanine or tryptophan, so it likely arises from a read error. The chain uses TRBV4-1 and TRBJ2-7, with 8 nucleotides matching TRBD2. The CDR3 totals 14 residues. CDR1 and CDR2 (germline): MGHRA, YSYEKL. V shed 5 bases and J 2 bases; nucleotides not matched to a gene: 5. CDR3 in amino acids: CASSNRLATYEQYL. DNA for the CDR3: TGCGCCAGCAGCAACCGACTAGCGACCTACGAGCAGTACCTC.